The clone carrying this T cell receptor (beta chain) was observed a few times. Trimming took 4 bases from V and 0 from J, leaving 17 bases between them. The CDR3 sequence is 16 residues long. Per germline, CDR1 DFQATT and CDR2 SNEGSKA (reference sequence). These data belong to a study of human T cells and chemical hapten exposure. Stated time point: patch test 1, 2 weeks after DPC sensitization. Treatment noted: therapeutic diphenylcyclopropenone sensitization with weekly scalp DPC. TCRdb passed the RACE reads through MiXCR, listing each CDR3 protein once. The sample has roughly 200,000 distinct CDR3 sequences; about 20% are singletons.

The TCR was taken from a woman in her forties or fifties with alopecia areata. Some clones in this sample may be carry-over from other donors' samples. The chain has TRBV20-1 and TRBJ2-3; D uncertain. The input for sequencing was whole blood, taken in connection with sensitization to the hapten diphenylcyclopropenone (DPC). The CDR3 loop reads CSANLGAGSSTDTQYF. DNA of the CDR3: TGCAGTGCTAATCTCGGTGCCGGTTCTAGCACAGATACGCAGTATTTT.